The rows below give T cell receptor beta chains drawn from one sample of a study of CD8 T cells in Susac syndrome. MiXCR, run by TCRdb on the immunoSEQ multiplex PCR reads, gives a single entry per CDR3 protein. The sample comprises under 250,000 distinct CDR3 sequences, around 93% of which are singletons, and about 0.07% rests with the top ten. Sample: CD4+ T cells from PBMCs. Receptors originate from a human donor with multiple sclerosis. Both conserved end residues are part of each CDR3. Each record gives: V gene, J gene, clone size, D gene, CDR3 DNA, CDR3 protein. D genes are given only for firm matches. Some rows mark clone size as missing; the rest say once, few, many or name a class of expanded clone.

TRBV20-1	TRBJ2-3	NA	NA	TGCAGTGCTAGAGATCTGGGGCTAACAGATACGCAGTATTTT	CSARDLGLTDTQYF
TRBV9	TRBJ2-2	few	TRBD2	TGTGCCAGCAGCGTAGTCACTAGCGGGAACACCGGGGAGCTTTTTTTT	CASSVVTSGNTGELFF
TRBV18	TRBJ2-3	NA	NA	TGTGCCAGCTCACCACCACTAGCCCGAGTTGACACAGATACGCAGTATTTT	CASSPPLARVDTDTQYF
TRBV25-1	TRBJ1-5	NA	NA	TGTGCCAGCAGTACAGGTCGTCGGCCCCAGCATTTT	CASSTGRRPQHF
TRBV29-1	TRBJ2-2	NA	TRBD2	TGCAGCGTTGGGCTAGCGGGGACCGGGGAGCTGTTTTTT	CSVGLAGTGELFF
TRBV9	TRBJ2-5	NA	NA	TGTGCCAGCAGCGTAGGTGAGGGGCAGGGACAAGAGACCCAGTACTTC	CASSVGEGQGQETQYF
TRBV30	TRBJ2-3	NA	TRBD2	TGTGCCGGGAGCGGGAGGCCGGGGGATACGCAGTATTTT	CAGSGRPGDTQYF
TRBV12-3/TRBV12-4	TRBJ2-2	NA	NA	TGTGCCAGCAGTTTCTTACAGAACACCGGGGAGCTGTTTTTT	CASSFLQNTGELFF
TRBV10-3	TRBJ2-7	NA	TRBD1	TGTGCCATCAGTGAGGGGGACAGGGTGGGCTACGAGCAGTACTTC	CAISEGDRVGYEQYF
TRBV29-1	TRBJ2-5	NA	TRBD2	TGCAGCGTATACGGACTAGCGGGGGGTACCAGAGAGACCCAGTACTTC	CSVYGLAGGTRETQYF
TRBV6-5	TRBJ1-5	NA	TRBD1	TGTGCCAGCAGACGCGGACAGGGCCAGCCCCAGCATTTT	CASRRGQGQPQHF
TRBV18	TRBJ1-1	NA	TRBD1	TGTGCCAGCTCGCTGGGGACAGGGGCCCGGAACACTGAAGCTTTCTTT	CASSLGTGARNTEAFF
TRBV29-1	TRBJ1-2	NA	NA	TGCAGCGTTGAAGGGACGGCAATGGCCGCTTCAAACTATGGCTACACCTTC	CSVEGTAMAASNYGYTF
TRBV19	TRBJ1-5	NA	NA	TGTGCCAGTAGTAGGACCGCCAGGTACAATCAGCCCCAGCATTTT	CASSRTARYNQPQHF
TRBV25-1	TRBJ2-1	NA	TRBD2	TGTGCCAGCAGTGAATCTGTGGGAGGGCCCCTCAATGAGCAGTTCTTC	CASSESVGGPLNEQFF
TRBV2	TRBJ2-2	NA	NA	TGTGCCAGCAGTGGGGGCTGGACCGGGGAGCTGTTTTTT	CASSGGWTGELFF
TRBV30	TRBJ1-5	NA	NA	TGTGCCTGGACGTCCGGGATAGATCAGCCCCAGCATTTT	CAWTSGIDQPQHF
TRBV5-1	TRBJ2-7	NA	TRBD1	TGCGCCAGCAGTTCCGGGACAGGGGAATACGAGCAGTACTTC	CASSSGTGEYEQYF
TRBV5-1	TRBJ1-5	NA	NA	TGTGCCAGCAGCTTAGATGGGAATCAGCCCCAGCATTTT	CASSLDGNQPQHF
TRBV20-1	TRBJ2-3	NA	NA	TGCAGTGCTAGAGATATGAGGGAGCCCCTTGCTACGCAGTATTTT	CSARDMREPLATQYF
TRBV18	TRBJ2-5	NA	TRBD2	TGTGCCAGCTCACCGGGACTACAAGAGACCCAGTACTTC	CASSPGLQETQYF
TRBV3-1	TRBJ2-3	once	TRBD2	TGTGCCAGCTCTAGCGGGGGGCCCACAGATACGCAGTATTTT	CASSSGGPTDTQYF